This T cell receptor beta chain was observed in a study of blood T cell repertoires in COVID-19 (dated by TCRdb to about 2020). Turning to the overall study: Samples from collaborators originated in the United States, Italy and Spain and spanned both the acute and convalescent phases of COVID-19. The dataset comprised deeply sampled blood TCRbeta repertoires from subjects exposed to, actively infected with, or recovered from COVID-19. Where HLA class I and class II types were available, the types were taken from metadata supplied by the sample provider, not from assay-based typing. The repertoires were released in a freely available public database meant as a resource for research on the immune response to SARS-CoV-2. The material from the prospective study consisted of cDNA or gDNA derived from T cells, B-cell-depleted T cells, or PBMCs. Samples came from the ongoing ImmuneRACE study (first 160 participants) plus 1,254 subjects from 6 global collaborators. A de-identified subject ID, COVID-19 status, age in years and sex were almost always included in the sample metadata. The paper as a whole reports these results and caveats: How much clinical and demographic metadata was included differed by source and by participant, and the metadata was provided uncurated.

Looking up the germline V gene yields CDR1 SGHTA and CDR2 FQGNSA. V loses 2 bases, J loses 2 bases, and the germline ends lie 9 bases apart. Inclusive of the bounding cysteine and phenylalanine, the CDR3 is 14 residues long. This entry keeps only the CDR3 DNA: 42 bases, framed from base 1. On this clone itself: The antigen it recognizes is unknown. Nothing much larger sits one base from this clone, and base qualities are not available.

The collaborating institutions used their own protocols to collect whole blood in K2EDTA tubes. Collaborator samples were shipped for TCRbeta analysis as frozen whole blood, isolated PBMCs, or DNA extracted from either sample type. TCRbeta CDR3 regions were amplified from genomic DNA by means of the immunoSEQ Assay, a bias-controlled multiplex PCR. As for the original processing: Within the assay, amplification of reference gene primers was used to estimate how many nucleated cells each sample contained. To quantify the absolute abundance of each unique TCRbeta CDR3 rearrangement, sequence reads were collapsed and filtered. For each sample, productive Simpson clonality was calculated as the square root of Simpson's diversity index over productive rearrangements. The clones in this table, taken by TCRdb from immuneACCESS, are in-frame only. Not every clone is retained; where verified, under half of the shortfall comes from an unresolved V gene, and the cause of the rest is unknown. The V and J calls and clone size come from that table; D and trimming were worked out from the DNA. Here the sample has 150,000 or so clones; more than 65% occur a single time. Clones ranked in the top ten supply roughly 9.8% of the sample.

The sequence derives from a woman aged 45-60 years with acute or convalescent COVID-19. The sequencing input was peripheral blood. This chain is built from TRBV7-2 and TRBJ2-5, and possibly TRBD1, on 5 matching bases. The encoded CDR3 is CASSLLPGQETQYF. The bases are TGTGCCAGCAGCTTACTTCCAGGGCAAGAGACCCAGTACTTC.